This T cell receptor beta chain was retrieved from a study of blood T cell repertoires in COVID-19. Study background: Sources were T cells, B-cell-depleted T cells, or PBMCs; the material itself was cDNA or gDNA.

Libraries were prepared by immunoSEQ multiplex PCR; TCRdb keeps only in-frame clonotypes and omits some of them. The data hold 65,000 to 100,000 clones, with roughly 88% observed a single time. The germline CDR1 and CDR2 sequences are SEHNR and FQNEAQ (reference sequence). The CDR3 covers 14 residues. Trimming took off 4 bases at V and 4 bases at J, with 13 bases between the two ends. Sequenced material: peripheral blood. This sequence was found in a woman of 80 years or more with acute or convalescent COVID-19. The genes are TRBV7-9 and TRBJ1-1, with D possibly matching TRBD1 (6 bases). The CDR3 DNA reads as TGTGCCAGCAGCTCCGGGCAGGGGATCACTGAAGCTTTCTTT. Amino acid sequence: CASSSGQGITEAFF.